The T cell receptor beta chain described here comes from a study of beta chain features in type 1 diabetes. General study points: TCRB CDR3s from Type 1 diabetes patients were moderately but significantly shorter in all four CD4+ subsets. Patients' naive, central memory and Treg TCRB repertoires seemed closer to one another than those of healthy donors.

Isolated RNA was reverse transcribed in full, so expressed TCRB transcripts were sequenced. Libraries were prepared by immunoSEQ multiplex PCR; TCRdb keeps only in-frame clonotypes and omits some of them. The repertoire holds more than 55,000 clones, with 50% to 55% as singletons. Regarding this clone: The antigen is not known.

J was trimmed by 4 bases and V by 4 bases; bases with no gene match: 8. The CDR3 sequence is 16 residues long. In germline, CDR1 is SGHTA, CDR2 FQGTGA. This clonotype was obtained from a woman aged 40 to 50 with type 1 diabetes. The sequenced sample consisted of Tregs from blood. The chain is built from TRBV7-3 and TRBJ2-1, with 9 bases fitting TRBD2. The DNA of the CDR3 is TGTGCCAGCAGCTCTCAGGGACTAGCCCCTTACAATGAGCAGTTCTTC. Amino acid sequence: CASSSQGLAPYNEQFF.